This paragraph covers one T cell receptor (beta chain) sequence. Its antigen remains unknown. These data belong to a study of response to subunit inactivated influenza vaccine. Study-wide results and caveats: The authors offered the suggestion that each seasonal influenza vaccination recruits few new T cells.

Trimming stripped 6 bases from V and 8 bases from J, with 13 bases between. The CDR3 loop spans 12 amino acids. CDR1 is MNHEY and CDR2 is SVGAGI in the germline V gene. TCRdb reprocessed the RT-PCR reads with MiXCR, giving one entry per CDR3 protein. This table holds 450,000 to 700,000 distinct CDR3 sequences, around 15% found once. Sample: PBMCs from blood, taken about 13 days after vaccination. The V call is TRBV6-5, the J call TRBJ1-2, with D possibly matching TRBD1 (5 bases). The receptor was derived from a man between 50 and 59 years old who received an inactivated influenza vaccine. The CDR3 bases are TGTGCCAGCAGCCAACGTCGGGGGGGCTACACCTTC. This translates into CASSQRRGGYTF.